This T cell receptor beta chain was observed in a study of radiotherapy plus CTLA-4 blockade in lung cancer (dated by TCRdb to between 2018 and 2020). Describing the broader study: Among the enrolled patients, approximately 18% had an objective response, and about 29% reached disease control.

Findings and caveats that apply to the study as a whole: The strongest predictors of response were reported to be early dynamic shifts in blood T cell clones along with a rise in serum interferon-beta following radiation. TCR clones derived from tumors expanded in peripheral blood after treatment with radiotherapy and ipilimumab.

The germline V gene (reference sequence) sets CDR1 to LNHDA and CDR2 to SQIVND. Trimming costs V 8 bases and J 7 bases, and their ends lie 17 bases apart. Taken from cysteine to phenylalanine, the CDR3 has 13 residues. Here the CDR3 DNA is all that survives: 39 bases in frame from base 1. Worth noting for this clone: Its recognized antigen is unknown. No quality values exist for individual bases; no much larger clone is one base distant.

The study tested focal radiation therapy combined with CTLA-4 blockade (ipilimumab) in patients with chemo-refractory metastatic non-small-cell lung cancer. The library was made by the immunoSEQ multiplex PCR assay. Imported from immuneACCESS, the table was reduced by TCRdb to in-frame sequences with V and J called. These copies leave out some clones; in studies compared against another copy, an unresolved V gene accounts for under half, and the cause of the remainder is not known. The table for this sample lists roughly 100,000 clones; more than 75% of them were counted only once. 2% to 3% of the sample lies in the top ten.

The sequence is built from TRBV19 and TRBJ1-2; perhaps TRBD1 is the D gene, with 6 bases matching. Sequences were derived from peripheral blood, sampled from a patient treated with radiotherapy plus ipilimumab. The source of this sequence is a human donor with non-small cell lung cancer that progressed on radiotherapy plus ipilimumab. Some clones in this sample may be carry-over from other donors' samples. Read as DNA, the sequence is TGTGCCAGTCTTCGCGGGGGGGCTGGTGGCTACACCTTC. It translates to CASLRGGAGGYTF.